What follows describes a single T cell receptor (beta chain). Its antigen has not been determined. Base qualities were left out, and no much larger clone turns up one base away. Every donor in the study was a healthy Caucasian. Three pairs of female monozygotic twins, all aged about 18 to 29 years, made up the twin cohort. RNA for TCR libraries was isolated from peripheral blood mononuclear cells. From its cysteine to its phenylalanine, the CDR3 spans 15 amino acids. CDR3 DNA only is kept here, 45 bases in frame from base 1. The germline V gene (reference sequence) yields DFQATT for CDR1 and SNEGSKA for CDR2. Clipping removes 0 bases from V and 0 bases from J, with 3 as the unmatched junction base count. The record originates from a study of identical twins (dated by TCRdb to 2015 to 2016). With respect to the entire study: To test whether fetal clonotypes persist, the study used deep sequencing on TCR alpha and beta repertoires from monozygotic twins, unrelated adults of various ages, and cord blood. To rule out contamination, replicate twin experiments were performed at different times with different library preparation protocols.

Library method: 5' RACE. The sequencer listed for this sample is Illumina HiSeq 2000. A universal primer binding site was added through template switching, and the final cDNA carried a unique molecular identifier so that TCR cDNA molecules could be counted accurately. Specific primers in the conserved constant-segment region were used to synthesize first-strand cDNA for TCR alpha and beta chains. To control for contamination, every cDNA library was double barcoded, receiving both a SMART-Mk sample barcode and Illumina barcodes. Two successive PCR steps introduced TruSeq adapter sequences along with Illumina sample barcodes. Sequencing of the TCR alpha and beta cDNA libraries was done on the Illumina HiSeq platform using custom primers. The study's own analysis went as follows. MiGEC processed the raw reads to extract unique molecular identifiers, while MiXCR was used to determine the CDR3 positions. For each individual, recombination models were inferred using an EM algorithm with the repgenHMM and IGoR tools. Shared clonotypes were analyzed with the tcR package in R, and sharing was normalized by the product of cloneset sizes. To study raw recombination without the effects of thymic and clonal selection, out-of-frame nonproductive sequences were analyzed. TCRdb applied fastp at Q25 and MiXCR to the public reads, then kept only in-frame beta chains. Each record represents a unique CDR3 protein, reported with the most common genes and DNA among its rows. In this record, the V and J calls reflect TCRdb's handling and not the investigators' own analysis. This sample comprises about 790,000 distinct CDR3 sequences, about 20% of them detected only once. The ten most abundant clones make up about 12% of the sample.

The paper as a whole reports these results and caveats: Compared with coincidental sharing between unrelated individuals, an excess of low generation-probability sequences was observed among out-of-frame TCR alpha sequences shared between twins. Because the same donors could not be followed over many years, the conclusions relied on cross-sectional statistical analysis. The excess sharing between twins in beta out-of-frame sequences was weaker because fewer shared sequences reduced the signal-to-noise ratio. Abundant cord blood beta clonotypes had fewer insertions, young adult naive repertoires showed a similar but weaker trend, and memory repertoires showed no such trend. Recombination models systematically underestimated out-of-frame TCR alpha sharing in monozygotic twins but agreed with sharing between unrelated individuals. Invariant T cells such as MAIT and iNKT could partly confound zero-insertion analyses, though diverse VJ usage argued against this for most clonotypes.

These records were also assigned to another study, of T cells expressing NK-cell markers. The second study also describes: In sorted CD3+CD56+NKG2C+, CD3+CD56+NKG2C- and CD3+CD56-NKG2C+ T-cell subsets from several donors, TCR beta-chain repertoires were profiled. Of the eight sequenced donors, seven were found to be HCMV-seropositive and one was found to be HCMV-seronegative. To restrict sorting to alphabetaTCR-expressing T cells, an anti-gammadeltaTCR antibody was added in several experiments. In 5 to 7 donors, the dominant CD3+CD56+NKG2C+ clonotypes were found to rank among the top 10 CD8+ clonotypes and to make up about 1.0-7.5% of CD8+ T cells. Those dominant clonotypes were again the most abundant among CD3+CD56-NKG2C+ cells in a handful of donors, at about 28.3-60.1%. Whether the expanded NKG2C-expressing T cell clones were specific for HCMV antigens was left unclear. The eight sequenced donors were randomly selected healthy volunteers, three men and five women. To determine HCMV serostatus, a commercial ELISA kit was used to detect HCMV-specific IgG in serum. For roughly 6 donors, bulk peripheral blood T-cell repertoires were also sequenced from unsorted PBMC. MIGEC handled demultiplexing of the reads and grouping by UMI, while MiTCR was used to assemble and quantify clonotypes. To exclude erroneous sequences, only TCR cDNA sequences supported by at least two reads were retained. Downstream repertoire analysis used the tcR package, and clonotypes were matched across fractions by CDR3 nucleotide sequence plus V segment. VDJmatch was used to annotate antigen specificity against VDJdb, with one amino acid substitution allowed in CDR3.

Here the chain combines TRBV20-1 and TRBJ2-7; 9 bases in the middle match TRBD2. The sequenced material came from PBMCs. The clonotype comes from a woman between 18 and 30 years old in good health. This receptor carries the CDR3 CSARDRSGGSYEQYF. In nucleotides, the sequence is TGCAGTGCTAGAGATCGTAGCGGGGGCTCCTACGAGCAGTACTTC.